This T cell receptor (beta chain) was sequenced in a study of regulatory dendritic cells for organ transplantation. Study results and caveats: The most alloreactive TCR clonotypes were found in resting memory CD8+ cells. Naive T cells showed high diversity, memory cells less, memory CD8+ least.

Germline values: CDR1 SGHVS, CDR2 FQNEAQ. This CDR3 is built from 17 residues. The V gene lost 5 bases and the J gene lost 0 bases, with 17 bases spanning the gap. Memory T cells were CD45RO+, naive were CD45RA+, sorted by FACS. In regard to this clone: Its target is not known.

The table came from immunoSEQ multiplex PCR; TCRdb's copy has only in-frame clones and leaves some out. In the table there are 4,500 to 6,500 clones, around 65% of which are singletons. The material sequenced was memory CD8+ T cells from blood. Subset denoted: CD45RO+ memory T cells. The rearrangement uses TRBV7-8 and TRBJ1-5, with D maybe TRBD1 (5 bases). This receptor was taken from a human donor in good health. The CDR3 DNA reads as TGTGCCAGCAGCCCTCTTGGCCAGACAGTTAGCAATCAGCCCCAGCATTTT. It codes for CASSPLGQTVSNQPQHF.